The T cell receptor (beta chain) under discussion was sequenced for a study of blood T cells in healthy people across ages. The overall study: Per two T cells, about one barcoded beta molecule was captured through template switching.

A second 7 to 11 cycle PCR used barcoded and J-beta primers. Each sample provided no less than 2.5 million CDR3-containing paired-end reads. In TCRdb, the 5' RACE reads were re-called with MiXCR into one record per CDR3 protein. In the table there are about 620,000 distinct CDR3 sequences, about 50% of which are singletons. Points from the study as a whole: From one million sequenced T cells, diversity estimates were lower bounds. While age rose, TCR beta diversity per million T cells dropped in a roughly linear way.

To note about this clonotype: The antigen remains undetermined.

The CDR3 sequence is 16 residues long. Germline trimming cut 3 bases from V and 7 bases from J; bases unmatched to any gene: 13. Germline V CDR1 and CDR2: DFQATT, SNEGSKA (reference sequence). The sample was blood. The TCR sequence derives from a woman over 75 in good health. V is TRBV20-1 and J is TRBJ2-1; TRBD2 matches 9 bases. CDR3 coding DNA: TGCAGTGCTAGGTCGAAGGAACTAGCGGGCAGGAATGAGCAGTTCTTC. It is translated as CSARSKELAGRNEQFF.